This T cell receptor (beta chain) was sequenced during a study of CD8+CD57+ T cells in acquired aplastic anemia. General study results and limits: Shared by patients and controls, nearly 30 CD8+ CDR3s were abundant in patients.

The germline V gene has CDR1 DFQATT and CDR2 SNEGSKA (reference sequence). The CDR3 is 13 residues long. V was pared by 2 bases and J by 2 bases, with 9 bases between. This clonotype occurred a few times. Its cognate antigen is unknown. Patients included in sequencing had previously demonstrated CD8+CD57+ cell expansion by flow cytometry. According to the study, genomic DNA was the template for TCR beta VDJ and CDR3 profiling. A single record per CDR3 protein comes from TCRdb applying MiXCR to the reads. This table holds roughly 180,000 distinct CDR3 sequences, around 50% found once. This receptor was obtained from a human donor with aplastic anemia. Sequenced sample: sorted CD4+, CD8+, or CD8+CD57+ T cells (not recorded which) from PBMCs. This chain uses TRBV20-1 with TRBJ1-1; D not resolved. CDR3 DNA sequence: TGCAGTGCTAGACCAGAGGGAAACACTGAAGCTTTCTTT. Translating it yields CSARPEGNTEAFF.